The source of this TCR beta chain is a study of beta chain features in type 1 diabetes. Study background: Sorted cells, 107,917,701 in number, were examined across all samples. The study's findings and limits: For Type 1 diabetes patients, all four CD4+ subsets carried TCRB CDR3s that were moderately but significantly shorter.

A word on this clone: Its cognate antigen is unknown.

The ends lost 4 bases at V and 2 bases at J; junction bases unmatched: 3. This CDR3 is 14 amino acids long. Germline lookup yields CDR1 SQVTM and CDR2 ANQGSEA. Every isolated RNA sample was fully reverse transcribed, so sequencing captured expressed TCRB transcripts. Generated by immunoSEQ multiplex PCR, the TCRdb table keeps only in-frame clones and is missing some. The data contain fewer than 300,000 clones, roughly 11% of them singletons. The chain employs TRBV29-1 and TRBJ2-3; the match to TRBD1 covers 10 bases. Sequenced sample: naive CD4+ T cells from blood. The receptor's source is a man aged 25 to 40 with type 1 diabetes. The chain's CDR3 is CSVVDRGSTDTQYF. CDR3 in DNA: TGCAGCGTTGTGGACAGGGGGTCCACAGATACGCAGTATTTT.